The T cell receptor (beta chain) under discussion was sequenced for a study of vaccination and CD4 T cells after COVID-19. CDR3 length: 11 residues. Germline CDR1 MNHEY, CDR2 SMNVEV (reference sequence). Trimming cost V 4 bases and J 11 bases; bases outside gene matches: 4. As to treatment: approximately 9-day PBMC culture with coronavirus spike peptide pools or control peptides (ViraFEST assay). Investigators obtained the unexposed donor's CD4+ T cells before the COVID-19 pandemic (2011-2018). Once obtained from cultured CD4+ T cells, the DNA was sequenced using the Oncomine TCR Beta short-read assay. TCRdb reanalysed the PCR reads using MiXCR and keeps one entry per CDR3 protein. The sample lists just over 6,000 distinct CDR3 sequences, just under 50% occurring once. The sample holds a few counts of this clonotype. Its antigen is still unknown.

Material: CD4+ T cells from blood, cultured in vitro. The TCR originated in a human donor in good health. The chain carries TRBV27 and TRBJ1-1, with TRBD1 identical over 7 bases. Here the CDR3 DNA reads TGTGCCAGCAGTTCCGGACAGGTTGCTTTCTTT. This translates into CASSSGQVAFF.